The text below deals with one T cell receptor beta chain. This entry comes from a study of control samples from healthy donors and cancer patients. TCRdb keeps only in-frame clones here, not all; method: immunoSEQ multiplex PCR. The sample shows some 98,000 clones, around 85% of them seen only once. This CDR3 is 15 amino acids long. Trimming pared 0 bases from V and 0 bases from J, leaving 9 bases between. Germline values: CDR1 MNHEY, CDR2 SVGEGT. Sequencing input: PBMCs. The chain carries TRBV6-2 or TRBV6-3 and TRBJ2-7; D is unresolved. This clonotype was obtained from a man in his 70s with lung cancer. This CDR3 is CASSYSGESSYEQYF. In DNA form, the CDR3 reads TGTGCCAGCAGTTACTCTGGGGAAAGCTCCTACGAGCAGTACTTC.